The next 17 T cell receptor beta chains were all read from a single sample in a study of Tregs in tolerant kidney transplant recipients. Generated by immunoSEQ multiplex PCR, the TCRdb table keeps only in-frame clones and is missing some. The sample shows approximately 260,000 clones, around 81% of them seen only once. Sequences were obtained from CD4+ T cells from blood. Receptors originate from a human donor in good health.

The V gene is TRBV6-5, the J gene TRBJ1-1; D uncertain. The germline V and J ends were trimmed by 7 bases and 1 base, with 7 bases remaining between them. The CDR3 is 12 residues long. CDR1 is MNHEY, CDR2 SVGAGI, per germline. The CDR3 coding sequence is TGTGCCAGCAAGCCAAGGAACACTGAAGCTTTCTTT. It encodes CASKPRNTEAFF.

The chain carries TRBV11-2 and TRBJ2-7; TRBD1 matches 7 bases. There are 17 residues in the CDR3. Germline CDR1 reads SGHAT; CDR2 reads FQNNGV. After removal of 1 base from V and 0 bases from J, the junction contained 9 bases not matched to a gene. CDR3 protein: CASSLAAGQVSSYEQYF. DNA for the CDR3: TGTGCCAGCAGCTTAGCCGCTGGACAGGTAAGCTCCTACGAGCAGTACTTC.

CDR3 in DNA: TGTGCCAGTAGTACACCCGCAGGCAGCTCCTACGAGCAGTACTTC. Protein product: CASSTPAGSSYEQYF. The rearrangement joins TRBV19 to TRBJ2-7; D unclear. Germline V CDR1 and CDR2: LNHDA, SQIVND (reference sequence). This CDR3 comprises 15 residues. V lost 4 bases to trimming and J lost 0 bases, with 13 bases between them.

The genes are TRBV11-2 and TRBJ2-7; D could derive from TRBD1 or TRBD2 (5 bases each). The CDR3 length is 15 residues. Germline assignment: CDR1 SGHAT and CDR2 FQNNGV. Between the trimmed V and J ends, which lost 5 bases and 2 bases, there was a span of 16 bases. The CDR3 protein is CASSLAGTSTYEQYF. The DNA for the CDR3 is TGTGCCAGCAGCCTGGCCGGGACGTCGACCTACGAGCAGTACTTC.

The chain employs TRBV5-4 and TRBJ1-1, with TRBD1 matching over 9 bases. CDR1 SGHNT and CDR2 YYREEE come from the germline V gene (reference sequence). After removal of 6 bases from V and 0 bases from J, the junction contained 9 bases not matched to a gene. CDR3 length: 16 residues. The CDR3 coding sequence is TGTGCCAGCACCCCTGGGGGGACAGGGATGAACACTGAAGCTTTCTTT. Residues: CASTPGGTGMNTEAFF.

V and J are TRBV7-8 and TRBJ2-1; 8 bases are a match to TRBD2. The length of the CDR3 is 17 residues. Germline loops: CDR1 SGHVS, CDR2 FQNEAQ. The V gene end was trimmed by 4 bases and the J gene end by 7 bases; junction bases not matched to a gene: 15. CDR3 in DNA: TGTGCCAGCAGCTCCACCCAACAAGACAGCGGGAGTAATGAGCAGTTCTTC. Amino acid sequence: CASSSTQQDSGSNEQFF. Full variable domain (missing parts from reference TRBV7-8 and TRBJ2-1): GAGVSQSPRYKVAKRGQDVALRCDPISGHVSLFWYQQALGQGPEFLTYFQNEAQLDKSGLPSDRFFAERPEGSVSTLKIQRTQQEDSAVYLCASSSTQQDSGSNEQFFGPGTRLTVL.

This clone was seen once. The genes are TRBV18 and TRBJ1-2, with D unclear. Germline V gives CDR1 KGHSH, CDR2 LQKENI. Deletions cut 0 bases from V and 4 bases from J, with 9 bases between. This CDR3 is built from 14 residues. CDR3 region: CASSPPLQTYGYTF. CDR3 sequence (DNA): TGTGCCAGCTCACCACCGTTACAGACCTATGGCTACACCTTC.

The chain carries TRBV6-1 and TRBJ2-1; the D is unclear. This CDR3 has 12 residues. Trimming left V 2 bases short and J 7 bases short, with 6 bases between. The germline V gene has CDR1 MNHNS and CDR2 SASEGT. CDR3 residues: CASSEQRNEQFF. The CDR3 bases are TGTGCCAGCAGTGAACAGAGAAATGAGCAGTTCTTC.

The V and J genes are TRBV9 and TRBJ1-6, with a tentative D call TRBD1 (6 bases). CDR1 is SGDLS, CDR2 YYNGEE, per germline. The CDR3 length is 15 residues. V lost 4 bases, J lost 7 bases, and 15 bases lay in between. This chain's CDR3 is CASSSRQVGNSPLHF. The CDR3 DNA sequence: TGTGCCAGCAGCTCTCGACAGGTGGGAAATTCACCCCTCCACTTT. Looking up the rest from reference TRBV9 and TRBJ1-6 gives the full variable domain: DSGVTQTPKHLITATGQRVTLRCSPRSGDLSVYWYQQSLDQGLQFLIQYYNGEERAKGNILERFSAQQFPDLHSELNLSSLELGDSALYFCASSSRQVGNSPLHFGNGTRLTVT.

The chain links TRBV21-1 to TRBJ1-5; whether TRBD1, the table's D call, matches the DNA was not checked. TRBV21-1 constitutes a pseudogene. The CDR3 contains 17 residues. The CDR3 here is CASATIGDSYSNQPQHF. The CDR3 DNA sequence: TGTGCCAGCGCGACCATTGGGGACAGTTATAGCAATCAGCCCCAGCATTTT.

This clone turned up a few times. The chain links TRBV10-3 to TRBJ2-7; either TRBD1 or TRBD2 may fit D (6 bases each). CDR1 ENHRY and CDR2 SYGVKD come from the germline V gene. The CDR3 totals 12 residues. V was trimmed by 11 bases and J by 4 bases, leaving 15 bases between them. DNA of the CDR3: TGTGCCTCGGGGGCCGAGGAGTACGAGCAGTACTTC. This encodes CASGAEEYEQYF.

V usage is TRBV5-1 and J usage is TRBJ2-7, with 9 bases lining up with TRBD2. Germline CDR1 reads SGHRS; CDR2 reads YFSETQ. The J segment lost 4 bases and the V segment lost 4 bases, leaving 9 bases of the junction unmatched. The CDR3 sequence is 15 residues long. The CDR3 region has the DNA TGCGCCAGCAGCGCTGGGGGGACTAGCACGTACGAGCAGTACTTC. It yields the protein CASSAGGTSTYEQYF.

On this clone: The same CDR3 can be traced to other DNA sequences in this sample. The chain recombines TRBV5-6 with TRBJ2-7; no clear D. V dropped 2 bases and J dropped 3 bases, with 3 bases sitting between them. Germline CDR1 is SGHDT and CDR2 is YYEEEE. CDR3 length: 11 amino acids. The CDR3 here is CASSFYYEQYF. CDR3 coding DNA: TGTGCCAGCAGCTTTTACTACGAGCAGTACTTC. Drawing the rest from reference TRBV5-6 and TRBJ2-7, the complete variable domain is DAGVTQSPTHLIKTRGQQVTLRCSPKSGHDTVSWYQQALGQGPQFIFQYYEEEERQRGNFPDRFSGHQFPNYSSELNVNALLLGDSALYLCASSFYYEQYFGPGTRLTVT.

V usage is TRBV9 and J usage is TRBJ2-1; 11 bases line up with TRBD2. Trimming cost V 3 bases and J 6 bases; bases outside gene matches: 5. CDR1 and CDR2 (germline): SGDLS, YYNGEE. The CDR3 runs 15 residues. In nucleotides, the CDR3 is TGTGCCAGCAGCGGTCTAGCGGGGGGCCTCAATGAGCAGTTCTTC. It encodes CASSGLAGGLNEQFF.

The chain's CDR3 is CAKRTGMVTEAFF. In DNA, the CDR3 is TGTGCCAAACGGACAGGGATGGTCACTGAAGCTTTCTTT. This chain links TRBV19 with TRBJ1-1, with 8 bases identical to TRBD1. Germline assignment: CDR1 LNHDA and CDR2 SQIVND (reference sequence). The CDR3 consists of 13 residues. The J segment lost 4 bases and the V segment lost 10 bases, leaving 8 bases of the junction unmatched.

A single count supports this clone. The chain carries TRBV7-9 and TRBJ1-2; D remains ambiguous. Per the germline V gene, CDR1 is SEHNR and CDR2 is FQNEAQ (reference sequence). The CDR3 extends over 13 amino acids. V gave up 5 bases and J gave up 2 bases, with 9 bases separating them. The CDR3 loop reads CASSDPSNYGYTF. CDR3 nucleotides: TGTGCCAGCAGCGATCCTTCAAACTATGGCTACACCTTC.

This clone turned up a few times. The chain has TRBV5-5 and TRBJ1-1; D not resolved. Germline assignment: CDR1 SGHKS and CDR2 YYEKEE (reference sequence). Trimming left V 4 bases short and J 4 bases short, with 11 bases between. This CDR3 is built from 13 residues. The CDR3 is CASSDGGFTEAFF. The DNA of the CDR3 is TGTGCCAGCAGCGACGGAGGGTTCACTGAAGCTTTCTTT. The full variable domain, with the rest looked up from reference TRBV5-5 and TRBJ1-1, is DAGVTQSPTHLIKTRGQQVTLRCSPISGHKSVSWYQQVLGQGPQFIFQYYEKEERGRGNFPDRFSARQFPNYSSELNVNALLLGDSALYLCASSDGGFTEAFFGQGTRLTVV.